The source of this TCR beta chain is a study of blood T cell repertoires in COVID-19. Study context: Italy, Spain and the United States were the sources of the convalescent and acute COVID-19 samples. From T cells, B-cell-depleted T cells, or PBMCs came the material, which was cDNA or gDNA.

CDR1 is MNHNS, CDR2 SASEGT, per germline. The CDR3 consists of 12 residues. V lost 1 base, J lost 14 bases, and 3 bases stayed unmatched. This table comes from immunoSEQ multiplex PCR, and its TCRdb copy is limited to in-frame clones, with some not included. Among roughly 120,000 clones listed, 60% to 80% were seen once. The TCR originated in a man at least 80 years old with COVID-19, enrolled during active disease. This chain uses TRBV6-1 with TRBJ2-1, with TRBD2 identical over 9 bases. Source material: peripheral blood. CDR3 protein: CASSEEGGREFF. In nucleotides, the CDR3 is TGTGCCAGCAGTGAAGAAGGCGGGAGGGAGTTCTTC.